This TCR beta chain was sequenced in a study of T cell responses to AZD1222 COVID-19 vaccine. Sequencing used immunoSEQ multiplex PCR; TCRdb keeps in-frame clones, though not all of them. The sample consists of about 90,000 clones, 85% to 90% of them appearing once. V was clipped by 2 bases and J by 4 bases; unmatched bases: 3. This CDR3 has 16 amino acids. The germline gives CDR1 MGHDK, CDR2 SYGVNS. Overall study results and limits: There were repertoire samples only from the period after the peak T cell response. Spike-wide coverage was observed for vaccine-associated CD4 TCRs, with dominant responses at 160-218 and 743-854.

This clone came up a few times. Its antigen remains unknown. V is TRBV25-1 and J is TRBJ1-4; 11 bases are a match to TRBD1. The sequences come from peripheral blood, collected on day 0 of MenACWY control vaccination. The source of this sequence is an adult in good health. This CDR3 is CASSEGTGGINEKLFF. The CDR3 bases are TGTGCCAGCAGTGAAGGGACAGGGGGTATTAATGAAAAACTGTTTTTT.